This TCR beta chain stems from a study of Graves' ophthalmopathy and Graves' hyperthyroidism. Whole-study results and caveats: The model reached approximately 70% sensitivity and about 72% specificity for predicting ophthalmopathy progression. The majority of expanded thyroid clonotypes above 0.001 frequency also occurred in blood. Built on 13 signatures, a model told ophthalmopathy apart from stable hyperthyroidism with roughly 88% sensitivity and around 80% specificity.

RNA served as the template for amplifying TCR beta CDR3 regions. RT-PCR with HTBI primers came first, then second-round multiplex PCR. A single record per CDR3 protein comes from TCRdb applying MiXCR to the multiplex PCR reads. The data hold around 470,000 distinct CDR3 sequences, with 13% to 15% observed a single time. In the case of this clonotype: Antigen specificity is unknown. This may be a read error: a much more frequent sequence differs by one nucleotide.

Excluded were patients with other autoimmune diseases, uncontrolled infections, pregnancy or lactation. The source of this sequence is a woman under 40 with Graves' ophthalmopathy. The sequenced sample was blood.

In DNA, the CDR3 is TGTGCCACCGAAAGACATGGTTCTGGGGCCAACGTCCTGAGTTTC. As protein: CATERHGSGANVLSF. The chain has TRBV28 and TRBJ2-6, with D maybe TRBD1 (5 bases). The CDR3 runs 15 residues. The germline CDR1 and CDR2 sequences are MDHEN and SYDVKM.